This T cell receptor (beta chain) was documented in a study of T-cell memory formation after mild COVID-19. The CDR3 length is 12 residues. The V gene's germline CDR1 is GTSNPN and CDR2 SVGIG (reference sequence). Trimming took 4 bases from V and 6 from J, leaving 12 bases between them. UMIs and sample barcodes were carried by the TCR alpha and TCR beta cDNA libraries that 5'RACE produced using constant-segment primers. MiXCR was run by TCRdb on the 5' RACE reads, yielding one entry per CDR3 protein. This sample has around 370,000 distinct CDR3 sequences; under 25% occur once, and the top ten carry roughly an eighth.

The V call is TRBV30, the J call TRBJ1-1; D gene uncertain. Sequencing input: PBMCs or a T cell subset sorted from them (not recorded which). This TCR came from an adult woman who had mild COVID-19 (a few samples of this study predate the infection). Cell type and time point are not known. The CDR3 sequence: CAWIGSEAEAFF. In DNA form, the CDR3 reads TGTGCCTGGATAGGGTCAGAGGCTGAAGCTTTCTTT.